One sample yielded the 20 T cell receptor beta chains listed below, sequenced in a study of blood T cell repertoires in COVID-19. The method was immunoSEQ multiplex PCR; TCRdb's version includes in-frame clones alone and lacks a portion of them. The top ten hold 2.5% to 3% of the sample, which has 200,000 to 250,000 clones, 88% seen once. The specimen sequenced was peripheral blood. Receptors originate from a woman in her sixties or seventies with acute or convalescent COVID-19.

This chain joins TRBV3-1 (or the pseudogene TRBV3-2) and TRBJ1-1; TRBD1 matches at 11 bases. Germline-derived CDR1 and CDR2 are LGHDT and YNNKEL (reference sequence). V shed 6 bases, J shed 5 bases, and the junction held 2 bases outside the gene matches. The CDR3 covers 13 residues. The CDR3 reads CASRRDRGTEAFF. The DNA for the CDR3 is TGTGCCAGCAGAAGGGACAGGGGGACTGAAGCTTTCTTT.

V usage is TRBV7-6 and J usage is TRBJ1-5; tentatively, D is TRBD1 (5 bases). The germline gives CDR1 SGHVS, CDR2 FNYEAQ. The V and J ends lost 5 bases and 2 bases respectively, with 16 bases between them. This CDR3 comprises 16 residues. Written as DNA, the CDR3 is TGTGCCAGCAGCGGCGGGGGATCGTGGGGCAATCAGCCCCAGCATTTT. Protein: CASSGGGSWGNQPQHF.

V gene TRBV28 combines with J gene TRBJ1-1, with D tentatively TRBD1 (6 bases). V lost 2 bases and J lost 4, with 14 bases in between. The CDR3 has 15 residues. The germline V gene has CDR1 MDHEN and CDR2 SYDVKM. The CDR3, as DNA: TGTGCCAGCAGTTTAGCGGGGGCGGGAACCACTGAAGCTTTCTTT. Its protein is CASSLAGAGTTEAFF.

This rearrangement joins TRBV24-1 to TRBJ1-2; 8 positions agree with TRBD1. Germline V CDR1 and CDR2: KGHDR, SFDVKD. V gave up 4 bases and J gave up 8 bases; unmatched junction bases: 11. The CDR3 spans 15 residues. CDR3 amino acids: CATSESGTGTGGYTF. Here the CDR3 DNA reads TGTGCCACCAGTGAATCCGGGACAGGAACGGGAGGCTACACCTTC.

Written as DNA, the CDR3 is TGTGCCAGCAGCTTAGCCCTAGGATATATTAGCACAGATACGCAGTATTTT. Translating gives CASSLALGYISTDTQYF. This chain connects TRBV7-6 to TRBJ2-3; D remains unclear. In germline, CDR1 is SGHVS, CDR2 FNYEAQ. The ends were cut back, 0 bases at V and 0 bases at J, with 13 bases in the middle. This CDR3 comprises 17 residues. The full variable domain, rest sourced from reference TRBV7-6 and TRBJ2-3, is GAGVSQSPRYKVTKRGQDVALRCDPISGHVSLYWYRQALGQGPEFLTYFNYEAQQDKSGLPNDRFSAERPEGSISTLTIQRTEQRDSAMYRCASSLALGYISTDTQYFGPGTRLTVL.

The chain links TRBV30 to TRBJ2-1; D possibly corresponds to TRBD2 (6 bases). Between the trimmed V and J ends, which lost 0 bases and 4 bases, there was a span of 13 bases. The length of the CDR3 is 15 residues. The germline gives CDR1 GTSNPN, CDR2 SVGIG (reference sequence). The DNA for the CDR3 is TGTGCCTGGAGTGTTTTAAGGGGAGGTTACAATGAGCAGTTCTTC. The encoded protein is CAWSVLRGGYNEQFF. The full variable domain, rest sourced from reference TRBV30 and TRBJ2-1, is SQTIHQWPATLVQPVGSPLSLECTVEGTSNPNLYWYRQAAGRGLQLLFYSVGIGQISSEVPQNLSASRPQDRQFILSSKKLLLSDSGFYLCAWSVLRGGYNEQFFGPGTRLTVL.

CDR3 coding DNA: TGCGCCAGCAGCTTGACAGTAGGCGAGGAAAAACTGTTTTTT. Amino acids: CASSLTVGEEKLFF. The chain combines TRBV5-1 with TRBJ1-4; D call uncertain. CDR3 length: 14 residues. Trimming took off 1 base at V and 8 bases at J, with 12 bases between the two ends. CDR1 SGHRS and CDR2 YFSETQ come from the germline V gene. Drawing the rest from reference TRBV5-1 and TRBJ1-4, the complete variable domain is KAGVTQTPRYLIKTRGQQVTLSCSPISGHRSVSWYQQTPGQGLQFLFEYFSETQRNKGNFPGRFSGRQFSNSRSEMNVSTLELGDSALYLCASSLTVGEEKLFFGSGTQLSVL.

This chain connects TRBV18 to TRBJ1-1; the D gene is possibly TRBD1 (6 bases). The CDR3 has 16 residues. The V and J ends lost 1 base and 0 bases respectively, with 12 bases between them. Per the germline V gene, CDR1 is KGHSH and CDR2 is LQKENI. CDR3 amino acids: CASSPLGRGLNTEAFF. CDR3 sequence (DNA): TGTGCCAGCTCACCACTGGGGCGGGGGCTGAACACTGAAGCTTTCTTT.

This clone was found a few times. The CDR3 nucleotides are TGTGCCAGCGTCCCCGTACAGGGCCCAGGATACGAGCAGTACTTC. It yields the protein CASVPVQGPGYEQYF. J is TRBJ2-7 and V is TRBV6-6; TRBD1 is a possible D gene (6 bases). The CDR3 runs 15 residues. V lost 8 bases, J lost 4 bases, and 21 bases lay in between. CDR1 is MNHNY, CDR2 SVGAGI, per germline (reference sequence).

The genes are TRBV29-1 and TRBJ2-2; TRBD1 matches at 9 bases. This CDR3 has 14 residues. Germline CDR1 and CDR2: SQVTM and ANQGSEA. Trimming at V came to 6 bases and at J to 4 bases, leaving 6 bases not matched to a gene. CDR3 coding DNA: TGCAGCGTCGGACAGACAGGGGGCACCGGGGAGCTGTTTTTT. This codes for CSVGQTGGTGELFF.

The chain carries TRBV24-1 and TRBJ1-4; 11 positions match TRBD1. Trimming took 3 bases from V and 8 from J; bases not matched to a gene: 10. This CDR3 is built from 17 residues. CDR1 is KGHDR, CDR2 SFDVKD, per germline. The DNA for the CDR3 is TGTGCCACCAGTGATGGACGGACAGGGGGCGCTGGGGAAAAACTGTTTTTT. It codes for CATSDGRTGGAGEKLFF.

The chain employs TRBV11-2 and TRBJ1-1; D perhaps matches TRBD1 (6 bases). This CDR3 comprises 16 residues. V was cut by 1 base and J by 3 bases, with 15 bases left in between. Germline V CDR1 and CDR2: SGHAT, FQNNGV. CDR3 sequence: CASSLAMGRGHTEAFF. DNA of the CDR3: TGTGCCAGCAGCTTAGCGATGGGGCGGGGGCACACTGAAGCTTTCTTT.

CDR3 residues: CASARSRDTEAFF. CDR3 nucleotide sequence: TGTGCCAGCGCTAGGTCCAGGGACACTGAAGCTTTCTTT. The chain has TRBV4-2 and TRBJ1-1; possibly TRBD1 for D (5 bases). V lost 8 bases and J lost 3, with 13 bases in between. The CDR3 is made up of 13 amino acids. The germline V gene encodes CDR1 LGHNA and CDR2 YNFKEQ.

This clone was seen a single time. The V and J genes are TRBV9 and TRBJ2-5; TRBD2 aligns across 15 bases. Germline V gene data show CDR1 as SGDLS and CDR2 as YYNGEE. This CDR3 has 17 residues. V lost 3 bases and J lost 3; bases outside the gene matches: 6. This chain's CDR3 is CASSATGLAGGKETQYF. CDR3 in DNA: TGTGCCAGCAGCGCGACGGGACTAGCGGGAGGAAAAGAGACCCAGTACTTC.

Worth noting for this clone: This specimen includes other DNA sequences encoding the same CDR3. CDR3 bases: TGTGCCAGTAGTATAAGGGGGCAAGGAACTGAAGCTTTCTTT. It codes for CASSIRGQGTEAFF. The chain joins TRBV19 to TRBJ1-1, with 7 bases aligning to TRBD1. From germline, CDR1 is LNHDA and CDR2 SQIVND (reference sequence). There are 14 residues in the CDR3. The trim removed 2 bases at V and 5 bases at J, leaving 5 bases unmatched.

The V and J genes are TRBV6-1 and TRBJ1-5, with a possible D match to TRBD1 (5 bases). Between the trimmed V and J ends, which lost 0 bases and 7 bases, there was a span of 10 bases. The CDR3 extends over 14 amino acids. CDR1 and CDR2 from the germline V gene are MNHNS and SASEGT. The chain's CDR3 is CASSEAGAHQPQHF. CDR3 coding DNA: TGTGCCAGCAGTGAAGCAGGGGCGCACCAGCCCCAGCATTTT.

About this clone: This CDR3 is also generated by other DNA sequences in the sample. The chain joins TRBV28 to TRBJ1-5; D call uncertain. The CDR3 spans 11 residues. Germline values: CDR1 MDHEN, CDR2 SYDVKM. Trimming removed 5 bases at V and 7 bases at J, with 6 bases between. The CDR3, as DNA: TGTGCCAGCAGTCCGGGACAGCCCCAGCATTTT. Its translation: CASSPGQPQHF.

The chain employs TRBV9 and TRBJ1-4, with D hard to call. Trimming left V 2 bases short and J 4 bases short, with 12 bases between. Germline CDR1 and CDR2: SGDLS and YYNGEE. The CDR3 length is 15 residues. CDR3 protein: CASSVAGSLNEKLFF. CDR3 coding DNA: TGTGCCAGCAGCGTGGCAGGCTCTCTTAATGAAAAACTGTTTTTT. Drawing the rest from reference TRBV9 and TRBJ1-4, the complete variable domain is DSGVTQTPKHLITATGQRVTLRCSPRSGDLSVYWYQQSLDQGLQFLIQYYNGEERAKGNILERFSAQQFPDLHSELNLSSLELGDSALYFCASSVAGSLNEKLFFGSGTQLSVL.

The chain uses TRBV5-5 and TRBJ2-7; maybe TRBD1 (5 bases). This CDR3 spans 15 amino acids. V was pared by 0 bases and J by 3 bases, with 13 bases between. Germline CDR1 reads SGHKS; CDR2 reads YYEKEE (reference sequence). The CDR3 nucleotides are TGTGCCAGCAGCTTGGAGGGGCAGGTAGGCTACGAGCAGTACTTC. Translating it yields CASSLEGQVGYEQYF.

The CDR3 sequence is CASSQDRTSLGGELFF. The CDR3 bases are TGTGCCAGCAGCCAAGATCGGACTAGTCTCGGCGGGGAGCTGTTTTTT. The chain is built from TRBV14 and TRBJ2-2, with 7 bases aligning to TRBD2. This CDR3 comprises 16 residues. Germline trimming cut 0 bases from V and 7 bases from J; bases unmatched to any gene: 8. Germline V CDR1 and CDR2: SGHDN, FVKESK.